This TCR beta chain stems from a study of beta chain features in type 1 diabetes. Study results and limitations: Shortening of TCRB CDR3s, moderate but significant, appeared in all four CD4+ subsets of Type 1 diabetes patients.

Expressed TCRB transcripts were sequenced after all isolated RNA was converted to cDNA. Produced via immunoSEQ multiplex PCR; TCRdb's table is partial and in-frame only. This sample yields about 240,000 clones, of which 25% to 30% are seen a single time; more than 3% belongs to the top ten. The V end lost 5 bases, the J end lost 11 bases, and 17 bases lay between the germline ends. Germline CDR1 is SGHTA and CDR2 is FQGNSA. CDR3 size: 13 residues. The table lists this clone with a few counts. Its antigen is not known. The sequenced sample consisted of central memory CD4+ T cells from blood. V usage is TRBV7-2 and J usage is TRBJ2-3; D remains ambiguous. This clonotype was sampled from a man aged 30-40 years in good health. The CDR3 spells CASSPSRELGQYF. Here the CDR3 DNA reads TGTGCCAGCAGCCCCAGCCGCGAGTTGGGGCAGTATTTT.